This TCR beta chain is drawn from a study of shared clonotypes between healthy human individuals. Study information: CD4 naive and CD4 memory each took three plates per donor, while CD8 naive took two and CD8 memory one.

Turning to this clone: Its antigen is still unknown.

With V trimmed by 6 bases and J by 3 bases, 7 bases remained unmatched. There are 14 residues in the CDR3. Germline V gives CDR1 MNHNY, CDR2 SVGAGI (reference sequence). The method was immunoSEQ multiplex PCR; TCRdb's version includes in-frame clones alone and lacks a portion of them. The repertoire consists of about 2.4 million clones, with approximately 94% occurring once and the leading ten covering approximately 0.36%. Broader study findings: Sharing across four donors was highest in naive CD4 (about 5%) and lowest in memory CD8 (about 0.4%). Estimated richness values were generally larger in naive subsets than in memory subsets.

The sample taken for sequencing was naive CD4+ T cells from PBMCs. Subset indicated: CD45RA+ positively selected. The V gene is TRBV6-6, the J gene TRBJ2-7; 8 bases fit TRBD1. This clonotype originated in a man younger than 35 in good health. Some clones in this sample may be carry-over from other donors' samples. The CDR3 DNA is TGTGCCAGCAGGGCCCCGGGACAGGACTACGAGCAGTACTTC. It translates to CASRAPGQDYEQYF.